This note documents a single T cell receptor beta chain sequence. This record belongs to a study of human T cells and chemical hapten exposure. Overall study context: Minor volume differences among pooled libraries chiefly drove per-sample TCR yield variation.

Specified time point: pre-sensitization, week 0. Sample treatment: therapeutic diphenylcyclopropenone sensitization with weekly scalp DPC. Attachment of unique molecular identifiers to individual cDNA molecules was performed in the library. TCRdb reprocessed the RACE reads with MiXCR, giving one entry per CDR3 protein. The sample includes 85,000 to 130,000 distinct CDR3 sequences, 10% to 15% of them seen just once. This clonotype was obtained from a woman aged 50 to 60 with alopecia areata. Some clones in this sample may be carry-over from other donors' samples. Material: whole blood, obtained in connection with sensitization to the hapten diphenylcyclopropenone (DPC).

The CDR3 region has the DNA TGTGCCATCAACCACGGAAGCGGGATGCACGAGCAGTACTTC. It codes for CAINHGSGMHEQYF. This chain joins TRBV10-3 and TRBJ2-7, with 7 positions matching TRBD2. The CDR3 has 14 residues. With 7 bases clipped from V and 5 bases from J, the junction kept 11 bases outside the gene matches. Germline V gives CDR1 ENHRY, CDR2 SYGVKD.